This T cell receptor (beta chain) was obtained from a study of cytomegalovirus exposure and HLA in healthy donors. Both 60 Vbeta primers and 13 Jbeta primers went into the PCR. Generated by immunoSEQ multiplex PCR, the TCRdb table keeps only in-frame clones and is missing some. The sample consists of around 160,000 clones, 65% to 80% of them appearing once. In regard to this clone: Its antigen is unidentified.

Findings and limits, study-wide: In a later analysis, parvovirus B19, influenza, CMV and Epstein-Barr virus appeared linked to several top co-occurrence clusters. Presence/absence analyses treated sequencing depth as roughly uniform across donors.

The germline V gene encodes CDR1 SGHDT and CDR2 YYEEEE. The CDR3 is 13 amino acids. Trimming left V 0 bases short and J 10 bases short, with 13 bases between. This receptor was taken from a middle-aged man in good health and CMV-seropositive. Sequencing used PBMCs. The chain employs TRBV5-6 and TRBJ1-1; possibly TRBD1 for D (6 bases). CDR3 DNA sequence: TGTGCCAGCAGCTTGGACAGGACGACAGGAGCTTTCTTT. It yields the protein CASSLDRTTGAFF.